This T cell receptor (beta chain) was captured in a study of shared clonotypes between healthy human individuals. This CDR3 is built from 15 residues. Trimming stripped 3 bases from V and 0 bases from J, with 10 bases between. Germline CDR1 is SGHAT and CDR2 is FQNNGV. Using immunoSEQ multiplex PCR, the repertoire was profiled, and TCRdb retains in-frame clones only, with some absent. The sample lists about 2.3 million clones; 90% to 95% were seen once. Sequencing was carried out using naive CD4+ T cells from PBMCs. Subset described: CD45RA+ positively selected. This clonotype originated in a man aged 18-30 years in good health. Some clones in this sample may be carry-over from other donors' samples. V gene TRBV11-2 combines with J gene TRBJ2-3, with D maybe TRBD1 (6 bases). The CDR3 sequence is CASSFGQISTDTQYF. Written as DNA, the CDR3 is TGTGCCAGCAGCTTCGGACAGATTAGCACAGATACGCAGTATTTT.